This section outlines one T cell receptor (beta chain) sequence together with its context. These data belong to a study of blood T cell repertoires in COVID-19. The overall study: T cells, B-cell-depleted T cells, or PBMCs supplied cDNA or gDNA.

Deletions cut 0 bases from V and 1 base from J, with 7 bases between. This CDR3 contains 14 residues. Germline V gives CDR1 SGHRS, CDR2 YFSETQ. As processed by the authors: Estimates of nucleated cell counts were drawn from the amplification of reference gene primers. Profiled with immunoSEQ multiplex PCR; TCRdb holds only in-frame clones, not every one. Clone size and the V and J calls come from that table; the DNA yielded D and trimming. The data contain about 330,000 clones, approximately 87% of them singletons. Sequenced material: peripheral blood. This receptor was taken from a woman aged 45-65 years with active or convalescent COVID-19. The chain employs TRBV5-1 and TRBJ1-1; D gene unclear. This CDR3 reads CASSLGWANTEAFF. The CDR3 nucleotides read TGCGCCAGCAGCTTGGGTTGGGCGAACACTGAAGCTTTCTTT.